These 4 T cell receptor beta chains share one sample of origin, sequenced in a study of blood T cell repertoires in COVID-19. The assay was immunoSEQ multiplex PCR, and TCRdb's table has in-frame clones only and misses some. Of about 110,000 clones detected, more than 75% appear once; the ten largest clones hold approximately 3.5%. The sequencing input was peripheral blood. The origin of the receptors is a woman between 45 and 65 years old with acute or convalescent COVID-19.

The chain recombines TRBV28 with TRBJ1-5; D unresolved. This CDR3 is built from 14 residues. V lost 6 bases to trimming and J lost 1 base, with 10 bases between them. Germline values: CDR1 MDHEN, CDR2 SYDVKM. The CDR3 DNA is TGTGCCAGCAGCAGGCCGAGCAGCAATCAGCCCCAGCATTTT. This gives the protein CASSRPSSNQPQHF.

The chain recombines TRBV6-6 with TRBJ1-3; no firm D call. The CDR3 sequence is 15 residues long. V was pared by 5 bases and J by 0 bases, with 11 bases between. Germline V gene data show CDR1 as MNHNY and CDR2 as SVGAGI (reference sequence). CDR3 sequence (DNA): TGTGCCAGCAGTCCCTTCTCCCCCTCTGGAAACACCATATATTTT. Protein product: CASSPFSPSGNTIYF.

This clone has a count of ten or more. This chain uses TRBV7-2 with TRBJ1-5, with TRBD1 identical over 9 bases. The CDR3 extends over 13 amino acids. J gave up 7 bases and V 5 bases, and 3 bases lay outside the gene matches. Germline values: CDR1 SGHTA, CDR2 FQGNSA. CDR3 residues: CASSRDRDQPQHF. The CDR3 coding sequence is TGTGCCAGCAGCCGGGACAGGGACCAGCCCCAGCATTTT. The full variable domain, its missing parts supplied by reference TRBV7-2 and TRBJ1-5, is GAGVSQSPSNKVTEKGKDVELRCDPISGHTALYWYRQSLGQGLEFLIYFQGNSAPDKSGLPSDRFSAERTGGSVSTLTIQRTQQEDSAVYLCASSRDRDQPQHFGDGTRLSIL.

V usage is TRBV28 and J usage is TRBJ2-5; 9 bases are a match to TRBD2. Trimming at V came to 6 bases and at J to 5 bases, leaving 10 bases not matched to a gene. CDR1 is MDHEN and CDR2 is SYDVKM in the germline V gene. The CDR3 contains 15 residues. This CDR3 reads CASSPAGGHRETQYF. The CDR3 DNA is TGTGCCAGCAGCCCAGCGGGAGGCCACCGGGAGACCCAGTACTTC.